This TCR beta chain derives from a study of blood T cells in healthy people across ages. The authors ran a second PCR of 7 to 11 cycles using a sample-barcoded 5' primer and a J-beta primer mix. TCRdb reanalysed the 5' RACE reads using MiXCR and keeps one entry per CDR3 protein. The sample has hundreds of thousands of distinct CDR3 sequences, roughly 50% seen once. Of note for this clonotype: The antigen is not known.

Study-wide points: Older age went with lower TCR beta diversity per million T cells, in a roughly linear way.

This CDR3 is 13 amino acids long. Germline assignment: CDR1 KGHSH and CDR2 LQKENI. Trimming stripped 3 bases from V and 0 bases from J, with 5 bases between. What was sequenced was blood. This TCR derives from an older woman in good health. The V and J genes are TRBV18 and TRBJ1-1; D call uncertain. The CDR3 region has the DNA TGTGCCAGCTCACCCCAATTGAACACTGAAGCTTTCTTT. Encoded protein: CASSPQLNTEAFF.